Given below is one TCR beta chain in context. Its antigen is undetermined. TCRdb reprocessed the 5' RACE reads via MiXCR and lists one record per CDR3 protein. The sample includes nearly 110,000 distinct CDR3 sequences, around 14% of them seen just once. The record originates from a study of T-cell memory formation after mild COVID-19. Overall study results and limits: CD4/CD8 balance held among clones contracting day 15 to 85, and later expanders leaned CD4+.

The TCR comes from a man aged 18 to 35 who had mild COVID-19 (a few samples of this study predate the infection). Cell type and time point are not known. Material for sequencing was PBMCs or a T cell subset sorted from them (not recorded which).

The CDR3: CASSETGPGQPQHF. For the CDR3, the DNA is TGTGCCAGCAGCGAGACAGGGCCGGGGCAGCCCCAGCATTTT. This sequence joins TRBV7-9 and TRBJ1-5; 7 nucleotides line up with TRBD1. The CDR3 totals 14 residues. V lost 5 bases to trimming and J lost 7 bases; unmatched junction nucleotides: 8. Germline V gives CDR1 SEHNR, CDR2 FQNEAQ (reference sequence).